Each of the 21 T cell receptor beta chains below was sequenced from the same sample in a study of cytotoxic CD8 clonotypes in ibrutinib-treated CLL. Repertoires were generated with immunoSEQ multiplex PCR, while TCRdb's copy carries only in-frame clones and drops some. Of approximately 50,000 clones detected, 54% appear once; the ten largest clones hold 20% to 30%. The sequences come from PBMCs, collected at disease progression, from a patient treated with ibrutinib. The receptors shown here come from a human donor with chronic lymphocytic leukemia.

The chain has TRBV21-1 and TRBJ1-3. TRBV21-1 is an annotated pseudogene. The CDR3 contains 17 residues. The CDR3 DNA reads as TGTGCCAGCAGCACCCGACGGGCACGAAACTCTGGAAACACCATATATTTT. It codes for CASSTRRARNSGNTIYF.

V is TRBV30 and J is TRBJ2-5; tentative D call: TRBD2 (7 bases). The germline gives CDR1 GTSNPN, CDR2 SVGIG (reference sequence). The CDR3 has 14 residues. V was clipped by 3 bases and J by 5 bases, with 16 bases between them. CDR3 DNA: TGTGCCTGGAGAACAATGGGGGGGCGTGAGACCCAGTACTTC. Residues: CAWRTMGGRETQYF.

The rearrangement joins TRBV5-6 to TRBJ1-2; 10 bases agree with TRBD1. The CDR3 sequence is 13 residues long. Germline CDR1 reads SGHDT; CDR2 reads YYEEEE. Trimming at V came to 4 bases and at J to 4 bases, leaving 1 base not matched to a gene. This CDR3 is CASSGQGGYGYTF. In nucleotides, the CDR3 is TGTGCCAGCAGCGGACAGGGGGGCTATGGCTACACCTTC.

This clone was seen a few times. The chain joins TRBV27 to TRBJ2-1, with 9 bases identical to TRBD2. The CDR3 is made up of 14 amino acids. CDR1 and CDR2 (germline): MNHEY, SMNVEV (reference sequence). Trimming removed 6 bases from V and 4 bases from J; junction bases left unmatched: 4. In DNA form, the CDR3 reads TGTGCCAGCAGCTCTAGCGGGATTTACAATGAGCAGTTCTTC. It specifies CASSSSGIYNEQFF.

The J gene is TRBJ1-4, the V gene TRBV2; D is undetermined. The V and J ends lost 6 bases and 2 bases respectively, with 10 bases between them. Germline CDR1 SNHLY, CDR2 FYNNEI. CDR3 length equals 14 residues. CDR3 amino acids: CASRDGQTNEKLFF. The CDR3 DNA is TGTGCCAGCAGGGATGGCCAGACTAATGAAAAACTGTTTTTT.

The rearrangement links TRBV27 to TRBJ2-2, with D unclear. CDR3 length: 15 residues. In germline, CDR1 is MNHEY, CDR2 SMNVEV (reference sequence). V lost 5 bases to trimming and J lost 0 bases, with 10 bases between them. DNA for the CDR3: TGTGCCAGCAGTCCGTCCTTGGCGAACACCGGGGAGCTGTTTTTT. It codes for CASSPSLANTGELFF.

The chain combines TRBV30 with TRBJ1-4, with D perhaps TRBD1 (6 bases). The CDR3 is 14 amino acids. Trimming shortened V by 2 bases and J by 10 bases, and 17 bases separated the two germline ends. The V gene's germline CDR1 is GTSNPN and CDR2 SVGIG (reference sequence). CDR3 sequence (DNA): TGTGCCTGGAGTCTCACAGGGAATTCACGAAAACTGTTTTTT. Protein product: CAWSLTGNSRKLFF.

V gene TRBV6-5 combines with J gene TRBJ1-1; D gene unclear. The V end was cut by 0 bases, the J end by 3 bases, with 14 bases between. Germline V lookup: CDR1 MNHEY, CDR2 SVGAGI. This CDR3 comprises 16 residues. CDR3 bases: TGTGCCAGCAGTTACTCGGTGGCCTTAGAGGACACTGAAGCTTTCTTT. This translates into CASSYSVALEDTEAFF.

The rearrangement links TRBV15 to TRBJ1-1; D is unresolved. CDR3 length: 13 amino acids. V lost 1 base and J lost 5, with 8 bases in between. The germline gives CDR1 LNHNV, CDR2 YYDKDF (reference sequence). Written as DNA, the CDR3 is TGTGCCACCAGCAGAGCCTATGGGACTGAAGCTTTCTTT. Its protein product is CATSRAYGTEAFF.

The CDR3 spells CASSLTLSYEQYF. DNA for the CDR3: TGTGCCAGCAGTTTAACACTTTCCTACGAGCAGTACTTC. J is TRBJ2-7 and V is TRBV28; D is unresolved. This CDR3 is built from 13 residues. Deletions cut 2 bases from V and 1 base from J, with 6 bases between. Germline loops: CDR1 MDHEN, CDR2 SYDVKM.

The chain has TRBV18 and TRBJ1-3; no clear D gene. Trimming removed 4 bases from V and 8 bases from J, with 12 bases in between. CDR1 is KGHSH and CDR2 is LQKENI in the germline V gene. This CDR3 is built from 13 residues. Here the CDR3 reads CASSLLTSDTIYF. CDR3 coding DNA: TGTGCCAGCTCACTCCTGACCTCGGACACCATATATTTT. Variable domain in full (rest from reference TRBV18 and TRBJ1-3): NAGVMQNPRHLVRRRGQEARLRCSPMKGHSHVYWYRQLPEEGLKFMVYLQKENIIDESGMPKERFSAEFPKEGPSILRIQQVVRGDSAAYFCASSLLTSDTIYFGEGSWLTVV.

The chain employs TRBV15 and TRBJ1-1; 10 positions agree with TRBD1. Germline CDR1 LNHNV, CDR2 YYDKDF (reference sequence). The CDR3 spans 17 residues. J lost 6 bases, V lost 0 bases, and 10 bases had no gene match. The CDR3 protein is CATSREGVGQGLSEAFF. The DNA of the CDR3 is TGTGCCACCAGCAGAGAAGGGGTGGGACAGGGGTTGTCTGAAGCTTTCTTT.

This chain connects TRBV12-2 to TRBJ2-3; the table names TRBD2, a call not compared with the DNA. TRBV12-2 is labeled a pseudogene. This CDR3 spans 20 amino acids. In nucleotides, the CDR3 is TGTGCAAGTCGCTTCCAGGTGGGACTAGCGGGATCTTGGAGCACAGATACGCAGTATTTT. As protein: CASRFQVGLAGSWSTDTQYF.

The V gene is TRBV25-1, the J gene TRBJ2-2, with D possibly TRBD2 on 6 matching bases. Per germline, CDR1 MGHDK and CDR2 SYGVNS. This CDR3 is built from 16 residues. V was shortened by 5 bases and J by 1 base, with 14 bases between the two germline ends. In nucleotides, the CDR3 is TGTGCCAGCAGTATCCGGGGGACCTTGAACACCGGGGAGCTGTTTTTT. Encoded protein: CASSIRGTLNTGELFF.

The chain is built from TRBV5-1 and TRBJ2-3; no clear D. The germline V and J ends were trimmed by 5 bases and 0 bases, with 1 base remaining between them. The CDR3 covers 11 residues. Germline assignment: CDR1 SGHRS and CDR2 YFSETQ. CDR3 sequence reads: CASRSTDTQYF. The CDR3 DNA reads TGCGCCAGCAGGAGCACAGATACGCAGTATTTT.

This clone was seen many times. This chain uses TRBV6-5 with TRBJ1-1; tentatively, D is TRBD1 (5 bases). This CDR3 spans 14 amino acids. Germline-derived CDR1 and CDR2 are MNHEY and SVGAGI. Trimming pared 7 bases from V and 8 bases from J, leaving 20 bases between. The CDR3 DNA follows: TGTGCCAGCACGGCTCGGGCAGGGAGGGGAGAAGCTTTCTTT. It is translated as CASTARAGRGEAFF.

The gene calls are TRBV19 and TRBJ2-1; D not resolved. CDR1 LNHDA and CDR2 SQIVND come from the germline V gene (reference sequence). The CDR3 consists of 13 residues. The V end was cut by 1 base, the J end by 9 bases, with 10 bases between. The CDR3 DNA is TGTGCCAGTAGTATAGCCTCCGCTGGTGAGCAGTTCTTC. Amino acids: CASSIASAGEQFF.

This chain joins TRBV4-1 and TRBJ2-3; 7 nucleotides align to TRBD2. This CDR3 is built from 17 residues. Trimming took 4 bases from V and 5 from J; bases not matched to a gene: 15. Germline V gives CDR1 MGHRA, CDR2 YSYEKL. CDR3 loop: CASSLPRAGRIQDTQYF. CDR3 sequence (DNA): TGCGCCAGCAGCCTACCCAGAGCGGGGAGGATCCAAGATACGCAGTATTTT.

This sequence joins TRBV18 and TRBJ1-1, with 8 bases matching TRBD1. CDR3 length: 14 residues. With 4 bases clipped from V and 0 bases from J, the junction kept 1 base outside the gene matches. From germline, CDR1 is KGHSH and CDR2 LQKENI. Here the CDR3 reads CASSRQGLNTEAFF. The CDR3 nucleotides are TGTGCCAGCTCACGACAGGGGCTGAACACTGAAGCTTTCTTT.

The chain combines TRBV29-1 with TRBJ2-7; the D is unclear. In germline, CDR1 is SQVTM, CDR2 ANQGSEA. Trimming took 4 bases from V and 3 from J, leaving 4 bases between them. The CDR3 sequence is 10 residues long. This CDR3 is CSVGSYEQYF. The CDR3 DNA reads TGCAGCGTTGGGAGCTACGAGCAGTACTTC.

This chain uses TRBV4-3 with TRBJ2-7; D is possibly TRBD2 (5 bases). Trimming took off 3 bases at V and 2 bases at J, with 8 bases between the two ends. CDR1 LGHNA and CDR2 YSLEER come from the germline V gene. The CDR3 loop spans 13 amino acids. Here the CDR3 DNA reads TGCGCCAGCAGCCACGCCGGGACCTACGAGCAGTACTTC. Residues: CASSHAGTYEQYF.